This T cell receptor (beta chain) was observed in a study of CD8 T cells in Susac syndrome. Trimming pared 1 base from V and 1 base from J, leaving 14 bases between. The CDR3 runs to 17 residues. Germline V gene lookup returns CDR1 MGHDK and CDR2 SYGVNS. Random-hexamer reverse transcription was applied to roughly 0.45 to 1 ug RNA. TCRdb reanalysed the immunoSEQ multiplex PCR reads using MiXCR and keeps one entry per CDR3 protein. The table shows under 200,000 distinct CDR3 sequences, with 91% occurring only once. The sequenced sample consisted of CD4+ T cells from PBMCs. This sequence originates from a human donor with Susac syndrome. The chain uses TRBV25-1 and TRBJ1-3; the D gene is possibly TRBD1 (6 bases). CDR3 in amino acids: CASSELGAAPSGNTIYF. In DNA form, the CDR3 reads TGTGCCAGCAGTGAATTGGGGGCAGCACCTTCTGGAAACACCATATATTTT.